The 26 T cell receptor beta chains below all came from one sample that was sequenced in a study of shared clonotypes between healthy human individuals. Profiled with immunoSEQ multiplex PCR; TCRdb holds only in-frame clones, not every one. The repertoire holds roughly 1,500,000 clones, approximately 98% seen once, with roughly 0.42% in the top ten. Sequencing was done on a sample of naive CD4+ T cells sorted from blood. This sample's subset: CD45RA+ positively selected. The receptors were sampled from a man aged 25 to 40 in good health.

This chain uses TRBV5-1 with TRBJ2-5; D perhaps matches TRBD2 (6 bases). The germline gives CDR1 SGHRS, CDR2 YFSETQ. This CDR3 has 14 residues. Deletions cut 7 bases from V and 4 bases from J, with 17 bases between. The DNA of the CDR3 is TGCGCCAGCGGGCAGGGCGGGGTGGCAGAGACCCAGTACTTC. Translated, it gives CASGQGGVAETQYF.

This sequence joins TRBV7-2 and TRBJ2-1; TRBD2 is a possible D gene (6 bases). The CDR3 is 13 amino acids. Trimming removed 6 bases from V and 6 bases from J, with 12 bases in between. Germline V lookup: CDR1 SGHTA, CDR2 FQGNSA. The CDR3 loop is CASSSLAFNEQFF. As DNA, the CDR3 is TGTGCCAGCAGTTCCCTAGCGTTCAATGAGCAGTTCTTC.

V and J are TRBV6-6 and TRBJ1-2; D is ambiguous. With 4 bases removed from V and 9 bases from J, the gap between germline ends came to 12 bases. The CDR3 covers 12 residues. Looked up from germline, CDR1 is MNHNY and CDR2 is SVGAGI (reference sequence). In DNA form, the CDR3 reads TGTGCCAGCAGTTCCTCAGACCCTCGCTACACCTTC. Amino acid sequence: CASSSSDPRYTF.

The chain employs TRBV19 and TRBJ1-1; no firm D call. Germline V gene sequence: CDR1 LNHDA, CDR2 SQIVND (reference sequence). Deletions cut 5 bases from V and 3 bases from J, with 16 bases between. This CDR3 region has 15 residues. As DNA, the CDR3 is TGTGCCAGTAGTTTAACACTAGGCAGTTACACTGAAGCTTTCTTT. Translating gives CASSLTLGSYTEAFF.

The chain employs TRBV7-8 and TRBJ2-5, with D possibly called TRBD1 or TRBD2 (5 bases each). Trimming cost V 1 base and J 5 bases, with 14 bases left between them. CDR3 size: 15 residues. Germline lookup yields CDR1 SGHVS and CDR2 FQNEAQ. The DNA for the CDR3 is TGTGCCAGCAGCTTAGATTTGGGGGTCGGGGAGACCCAGTACTTC. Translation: CASSLDLGVGETQYF.

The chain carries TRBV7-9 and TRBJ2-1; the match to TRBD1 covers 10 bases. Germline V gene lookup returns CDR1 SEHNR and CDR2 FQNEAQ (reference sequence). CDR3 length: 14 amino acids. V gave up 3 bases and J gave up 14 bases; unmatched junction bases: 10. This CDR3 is CASSFSGTGDLKFF. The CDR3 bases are TGTGCCAGCAGCTTTTCTGGGACAGGGGACCTAAAGTTCTTC.

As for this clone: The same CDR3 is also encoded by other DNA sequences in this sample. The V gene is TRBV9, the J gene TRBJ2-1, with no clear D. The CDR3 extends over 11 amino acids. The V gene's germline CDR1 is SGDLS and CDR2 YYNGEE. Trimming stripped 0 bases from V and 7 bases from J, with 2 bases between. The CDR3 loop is CASSVENEQFF. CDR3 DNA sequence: TGTGCCAGCAGCGTAGAAAATGAGCAGTTCTTC.

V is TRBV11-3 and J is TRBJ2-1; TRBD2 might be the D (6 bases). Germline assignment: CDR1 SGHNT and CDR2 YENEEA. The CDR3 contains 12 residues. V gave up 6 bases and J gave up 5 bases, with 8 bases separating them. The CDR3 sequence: CASSSGNNEQFF. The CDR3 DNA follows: TGTGCCAGCAGTAGCGGCAACAATGAGCAGTTCTTC. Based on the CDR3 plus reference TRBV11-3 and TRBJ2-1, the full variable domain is EAGVVQSPRYKIIEKKQPVAFWCNPISGHNTLYWYLQNLGQGPELLIRYENEEAVDDSQLPKDRFSAERLKGVDSTLKIQPAELGDSAVYLCASSSGNNEQFFGPGTRLTVL.

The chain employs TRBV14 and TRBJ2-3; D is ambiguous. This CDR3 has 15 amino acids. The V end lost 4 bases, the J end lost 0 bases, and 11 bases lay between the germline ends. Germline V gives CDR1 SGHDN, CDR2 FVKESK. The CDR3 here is CASSPKVISTDTQYF. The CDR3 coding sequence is TGTGCCAGCAGCCCCAAAGTTATAAGCACAGATACGCAGTATTTT. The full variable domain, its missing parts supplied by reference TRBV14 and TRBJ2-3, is EAGVTQFPSHSVIEKGQTVTLRCDPISGHDNLYWYRRVMGKEIKFLLHFVKESKQDESGMPNNRFLAERTGGTYSTLKVQPAELEDSGVYFCASSPKVISTDTQYFGPGTRLTVL.

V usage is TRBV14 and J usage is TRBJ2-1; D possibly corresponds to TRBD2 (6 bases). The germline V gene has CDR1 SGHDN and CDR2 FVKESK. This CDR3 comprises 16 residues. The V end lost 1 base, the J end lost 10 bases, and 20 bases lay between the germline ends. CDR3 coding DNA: TGTGCCAGCAGCCAAGCAGGAGGGCCTGTCAGTACGGAGCAGTTCTTC. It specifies CASSQAGGPVSTEQFF.

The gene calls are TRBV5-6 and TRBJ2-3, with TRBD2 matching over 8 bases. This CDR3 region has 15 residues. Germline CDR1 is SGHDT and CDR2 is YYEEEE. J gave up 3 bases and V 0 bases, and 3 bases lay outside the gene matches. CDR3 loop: CASSLGQRETDTQYF. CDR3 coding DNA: TGTGCCAGCAGCTTGGGCCAGCGGGAGACAGATACGCAGTATTTT.

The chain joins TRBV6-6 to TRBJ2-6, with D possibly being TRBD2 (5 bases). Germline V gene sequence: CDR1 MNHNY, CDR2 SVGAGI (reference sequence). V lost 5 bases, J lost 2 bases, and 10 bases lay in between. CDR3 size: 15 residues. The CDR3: CASSTHGTGANVLTF. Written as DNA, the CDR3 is TGTGCCAGCAGTACCCACGGGACTGGGGCCAACGTCCTGACTTTC.

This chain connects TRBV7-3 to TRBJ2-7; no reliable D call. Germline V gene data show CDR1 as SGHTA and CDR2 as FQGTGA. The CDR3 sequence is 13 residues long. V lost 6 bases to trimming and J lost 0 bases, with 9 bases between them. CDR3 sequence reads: CASRPAGSYEQYF. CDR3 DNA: TGTGCCAGCAGACCAGCTGGCTCCTACGAGCAGTACTTC.

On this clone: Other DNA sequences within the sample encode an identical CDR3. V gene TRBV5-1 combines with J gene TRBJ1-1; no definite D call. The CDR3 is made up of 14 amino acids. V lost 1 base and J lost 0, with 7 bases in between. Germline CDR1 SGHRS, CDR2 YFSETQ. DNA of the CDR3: TGCGCCAGCAGCTTGACGGGAATGAACACTGAAGCTTTCTTT. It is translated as CASSLTGMNTEAFF.

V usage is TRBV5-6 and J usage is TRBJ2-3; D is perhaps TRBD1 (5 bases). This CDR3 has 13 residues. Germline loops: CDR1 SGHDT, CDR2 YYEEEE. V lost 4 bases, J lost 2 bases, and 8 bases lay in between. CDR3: CASSGADTDTQYF. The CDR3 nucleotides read TGTGCCAGCAGCGGGGCGGACACAGATACGCAGTATTTT. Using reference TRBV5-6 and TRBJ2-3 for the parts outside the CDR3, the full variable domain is DAGVTQSPTHLIKTRGQQVTLRCSPKSGHDTVSWYQQALGQGPQFIFQYYEEEERQRGNFPDRFSGHQFPNYSSELNVNALLLGDSALYLCASSGADTDTQYFGPGTRLTVL.

This CDR3 reads CASSPSGQGGNQPQHF. Here the CDR3 DNA reads TGTGCCAGCAGTCCCTCTGGACAGGGTGGCAATCAGCCCCAGCATTTT. This chain uses TRBV28 with TRBJ1-5, with 8 bases matching TRBD1. Germline loops: CDR1 MDHEN, CDR2 SYDVKM. V lost 5 bases to trimming and J lost 2 bases; unmatched junction nucleotides: 8. This CDR3 has 16 residues.

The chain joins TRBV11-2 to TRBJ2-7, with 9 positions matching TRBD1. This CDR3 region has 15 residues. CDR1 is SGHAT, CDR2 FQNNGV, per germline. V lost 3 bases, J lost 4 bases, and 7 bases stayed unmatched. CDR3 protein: CASSFRTGDFYEQYF. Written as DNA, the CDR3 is TGTGCCAGCAGCTTCCGGACAGGGGACTTTTACGAGCAGTACTTC.

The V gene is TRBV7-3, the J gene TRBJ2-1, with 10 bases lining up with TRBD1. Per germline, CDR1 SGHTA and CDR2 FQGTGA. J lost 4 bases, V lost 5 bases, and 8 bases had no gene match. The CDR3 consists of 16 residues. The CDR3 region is CASSPRGTGVYNEQFF. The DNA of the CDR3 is TGTGCCAGCAGCCCCCGCGGGACAGGGGTGTACAATGAGCAGTTCTTC. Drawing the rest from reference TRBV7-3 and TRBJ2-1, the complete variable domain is GAGVSQTPSNKVTEKGKYVELRCDPISGHTALYWYRQSLGQGPEFLIYFQGTGAADDSGLPNDRFFAVRPEGSVSTLKIQRTERGDSAVYLCASSPRGTGVYNEQFFGPGTRLTVL.

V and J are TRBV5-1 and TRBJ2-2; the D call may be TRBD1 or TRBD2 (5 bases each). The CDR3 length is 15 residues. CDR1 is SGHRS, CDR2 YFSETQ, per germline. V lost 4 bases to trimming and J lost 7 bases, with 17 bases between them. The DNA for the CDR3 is TGCGCCAGCAGCACCACCCCTTGGGGGAGCGGGGAGCTGTTTTTT. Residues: CASSTTPWGSGELFF.

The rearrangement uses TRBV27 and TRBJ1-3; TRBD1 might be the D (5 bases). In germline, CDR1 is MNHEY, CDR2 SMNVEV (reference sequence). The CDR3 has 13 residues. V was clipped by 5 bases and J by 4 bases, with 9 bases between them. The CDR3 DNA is TGTGCCAGCAGTCGGGGCTCGGGAAACACCATATATTTT. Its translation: CASSRGSGNTIYF.

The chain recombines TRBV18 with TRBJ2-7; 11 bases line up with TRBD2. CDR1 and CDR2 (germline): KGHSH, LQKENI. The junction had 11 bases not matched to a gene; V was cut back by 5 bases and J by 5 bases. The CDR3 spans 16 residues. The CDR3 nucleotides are TGTGCCAGCTCATCCACCCGGCTAGCGGGAGGCCACGAGCAGTACTTC. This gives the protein CASSSTRLAGGHEQYF.

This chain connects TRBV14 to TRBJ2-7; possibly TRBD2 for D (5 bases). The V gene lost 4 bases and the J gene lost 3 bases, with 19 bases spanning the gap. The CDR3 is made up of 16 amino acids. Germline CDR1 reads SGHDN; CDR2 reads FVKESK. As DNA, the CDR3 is TGTGCCAGCAGCCCCGGAGGAAGTGGCGGCAACTACGAGCAGTACTTC. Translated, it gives CASSPGGSGGNYEQYF.

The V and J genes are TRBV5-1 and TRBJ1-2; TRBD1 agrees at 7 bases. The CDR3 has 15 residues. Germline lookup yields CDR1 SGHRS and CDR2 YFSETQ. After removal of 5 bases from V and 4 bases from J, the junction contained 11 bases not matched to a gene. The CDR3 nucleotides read TGCGCCAGCAGGCCTACCGGGACAGTAAGCTATGGCTACACCTTC. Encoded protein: CASRPTGTVSYGYTF.

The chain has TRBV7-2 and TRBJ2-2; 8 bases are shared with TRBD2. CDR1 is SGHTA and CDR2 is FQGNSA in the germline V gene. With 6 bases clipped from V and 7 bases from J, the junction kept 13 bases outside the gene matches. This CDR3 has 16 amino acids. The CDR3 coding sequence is TGTGCCAGCAGAGGACTAGCAAGTCTCGGTCACGGGGAGCTGTTTTTT. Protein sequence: CASRGLASLGHGELFF.

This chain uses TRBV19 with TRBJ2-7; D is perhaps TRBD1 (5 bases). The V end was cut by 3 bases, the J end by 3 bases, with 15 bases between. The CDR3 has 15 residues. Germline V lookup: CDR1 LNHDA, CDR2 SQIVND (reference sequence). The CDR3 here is CASSIRQQTVYEQYF. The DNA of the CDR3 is TGTGCCAGTAGTATTCGACAGCAGACAGTCTACGAGCAGTACTTC.

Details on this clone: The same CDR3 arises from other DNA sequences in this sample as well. CDR3 amino acids: CASSSLSGSSYNEQFF. The CDR3 DNA reads as TGTGCCAGCAGCTCCCTTAGCGGGAGCTCCTACAATGAGCAGTTCTTC. The V and J genes are TRBV11-2 and TRBJ2-1, with 9 bases that match TRBD2. J lost 0 bases, V lost 4 bases, and 4 bases had no gene match. CDR3 size: 16 residues. CDR1 is SGHAT, CDR2 FQNNGV, per germline. The variable domain in full, completed from reference TRBV11-2 and TRBJ2-1, reads EAGVAQSPRYKIIEKRQSVAFWCNPISGHATLYWYQQILGQGPKLLIQFQNNGVVDDSQLPKDRFSAERLKGVDSTLKIQPAKLEDSAVYLCASSSLSGSSYNEQFFGPGTRLTVL.